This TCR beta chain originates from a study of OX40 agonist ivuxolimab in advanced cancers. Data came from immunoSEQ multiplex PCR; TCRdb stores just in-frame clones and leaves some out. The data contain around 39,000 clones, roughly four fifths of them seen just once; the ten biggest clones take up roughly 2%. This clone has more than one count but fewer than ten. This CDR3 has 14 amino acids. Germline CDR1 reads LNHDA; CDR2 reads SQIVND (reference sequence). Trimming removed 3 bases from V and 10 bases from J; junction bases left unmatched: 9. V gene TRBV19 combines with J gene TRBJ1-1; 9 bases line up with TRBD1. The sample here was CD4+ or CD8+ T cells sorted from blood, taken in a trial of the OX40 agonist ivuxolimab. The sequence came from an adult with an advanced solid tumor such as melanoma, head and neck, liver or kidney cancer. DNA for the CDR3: TGTGCCAGTAGTATCCTCGGACAGGGGTTTACAGCTTTCTTT. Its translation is CASSILGQGFTAFF.